The 9 T cell receptor beta chains reported below all come from one sample, sequenced in a study of graft-versus-host responses after intestinal transplantation. Which antigens these TCRs recognize remains unknown. Using immunoSEQ multiplex PCR, the repertoire was profiled, and TCRdb retains in-frame clones only, with some absent. Of approximately 100,000 clones in the sample, roughly 93% were seen once. The sequences come from unstimulated CD8+ T cells sorted from spleen or lymph node cells, collected before intestinal transplant. These receptors were taken from a human donor who received an intestinal transplant.

A remark on this clone: The junction shows a germline mismatch at one end, possibly a read error. Other nucleotide sequences from this sample produce the same CDR3. The V call is TRBV29-1, the J call TRBJ1-1; D remains ambiguous. There are 13 residues in the CDR3. The germline CDR1 and CDR2 sequences are SQVTM and ANQGSEA. The CDR3 coding sequence is TGCAGCGTTGAGGACGGGGTCCACACTGAGGCTTTCTTT. Protein sequence: CSVEDGVHTEAFF.

The chain combines TRBV5-4 with TRBJ1-1; no clear D. The V end lost 5 bases, the J end lost 3 bases, and 20 bases lay between the germline ends. The CDR3 loop spans 16 amino acids. Germline V gene lookup returns CDR1 SGHNT and CDR2 YYREEE (reference sequence). CDR3 DNA sequence: TGTGCCAGCAGGACCGGGATATATAGGCCTTACACTGAAGCTTTCTTT. Its translation is CASRTGIYRPYTEAFF.

The rearrangement uses TRBV6-1 and TRBJ1-1; D remains unclear. Trimming cost V 10 bases and J 0 bases, with 9 bases left between them. The CDR3 runs 12 residues. Germline V gene data show CDR1 as MNHNS and CDR2 as SASEGT. This CDR3 reads CAIGPLNTEAFF. The CDR3 nucleotides are TGTGCCATCGGACCGCTGAACACTGAAGCTTTCTTT.

V is TRBV6-5 and J is TRBJ1-1; D is perhaps TRBD1 (5 bases). Germline V lookup: CDR1 MNHEY, CDR2 SVGAGI. Trimming took off 0 bases at V and 5 bases at J, with 13 bases between the two ends. The CDR3 consists of 15 residues. The CDR3 is CASSYSTARGTEAFF. The CDR3 DNA reads as TGTGCCAGCAGTTACTCGACAGCCCGAGGGACTGAAGCTTTCTTT.

The V and J genes are TRBV5-1 and TRBJ2-1, with 7 positions matching TRBD2. With 3 bases clipped from V and 6 bases from J, the junction kept 15 bases outside the gene matches. The CDR3 length is 17 residues. CDR1 SGHRS and CDR2 YFSETQ come from the germline V gene. In DNA, the CDR3 is TGCGCCAGCAGCTACACCCCGGGACTATCCCCCGTCAATGAGCAGTTCTTC. This sequence encodes CASSYTPGLSPVNEQFF.

The chain uses TRBV9 and TRBJ1-1, with D possibly matching TRBD1 (5 bases). Germline V lookup: CDR1 SGDLS, CDR2 YYNGEE. The CDR3 is 13 residues long. The ends were cut back, 3 bases at V and 7 bases at J, with 13 bases in the middle. The CDR3 DNA reads TGTGCCAGCAGCGCACCTGGGGGGGATGAAGCTTTCTTT. Translating gives CASSAPGGDEAFF.

The chain carries TRBV27 and TRBJ2-1; D is possibly TRBD2 (6 bases). The CDR3 totals 15 residues. Germline loops: CDR1 MNHEY, CDR2 SMNVEV (reference sequence). Trimming took off 0 bases at V and 7 bases at J, with 13 bases between the two ends. This CDR3 reads CASSLSQEGWNEQFF. The CDR3 DNA sequence: TGTGCCAGCAGTTTATCACAGGAGGGGTGGAATGAGCAGTTCTTC.

The chain joins TRBV5-8 to TRBJ2-7; TRBD1 aligns across 9 bases. CDR1 SGHTS and CDR2 YDEGEE come from the germline V gene. The CDR3 contains 14 residues. V lost 4 bases and J lost 5; bases outside the gene matches: 7. DNA of the CDR3: TGTGCCAGCAGCGGGGGGACAGGGTTCAACGAGCAGTACTTC. It codes for CASSGGTGFNEQYF.

V is TRBV5-5 and J is TRBJ2-7; no clear D. Germline-derived CDR1 and CDR2 are SGHKS and YYEKEE (reference sequence). V lost 2 bases and J lost 3, with 15 bases in between. This CDR3 is built from 15 residues. The CDR3 protein is CASSLGDLNYYEQYF. CDR3 DNA sequence: TGTGCCAGCAGCTTAGGTGATCTTAATTACTACGAGCAGTACTTC.